These 20 T cell receptor beta chains were sequenced from one sample in a study of CD8 T cells in Susac syndrome. Random hexamers primed reverse transcription of 0.5 to 1 ug RNA. TCRdb re-called the immunoSEQ multiplex PCR reads with MiXCR, one entry per CDR3 protein. Counted here are around 140,000 distinct CDR3 sequences, around 96% occurring once; the ten biggest clones make up approximately 0.11%. The sample taken for sequencing was CD4+ T cells from PBMCs. These receptors originate from a human donor with multiple sclerosis.

CDR3: CSASGGLPYNEQFF. CDR3 bases: TGCAGTGCTAGCGGGGGGCTCCCCTACAATGAGCAGTTCTTC. V is TRBV20-1 and J is TRBJ2-1; D possibly corresponds to TRBD2 (7 bases). V was clipped by 3 bases and J by 2 bases, with 11 bases between them. The CDR3 length is 14 residues. Looked up from germline, CDR1 is DFQATT and CDR2 is SNEGSKA (reference sequence).

The genes are TRBV20-1 and TRBJ2-5; TRBD1 matches at 7 bases. With V trimmed by 6 bases and J by 11 bases, 6 bases remained unmatched. This CDR3 is 10 amino acids long. Germline values: CDR1 DFQATT, CDR2 SNEGSKA (reference sequence). CDR3 region: CSAPRDRQYF. The CDR3 bases are TGCAGTGCCCCCCGGGACAGACAGTACTTC.

The genes are TRBV11-2 and TRBJ2-3; tentatively, D is TRBD1 or TRBD2 (5 bases each). The germline V gene encodes CDR1 SGHAT and CDR2 FQNNGV. The CDR3 contains 18 residues. V lost 0 bases, J lost 0 bases, and 16 bases lay in between. CDR3 DNA sequence: TGTGCCAGCAGCTTAGATCCCCCCGGGACGGCTAGCACAGATACGCAGTATTTT. Translated: CASSLDPPGTASTDTQYF.

The V call is TRBV12-3 or TRBV12-4, the J call TRBJ2-5; no firm D call. Deletions cut 2 bases from V and 5 bases from J, with 3 bases between. This CDR3 spans 11 amino acids. The CDR3 spells CASSLTETQYF. The CDR3 region has the DNA TGTGCCAGCAGTTTAACCGAGACCCAGTACTTC.

V and J are TRBV7-2 and TRBJ2-7; perhaps TRBD2 as D (5 bases). Germline V gene sequence: CDR1 SGHTA, CDR2 FQGNSA. With 3 bases removed from V and 3 bases from J, the gap between germline ends came to 9 bases. The CDR3 covers 13 residues. DNA of the CDR3: TGTGCCAGCAGCTTTGCGAGGGACTACGAGCAGTACTTC. Protein: CASSFARDYEQYF.

This clonotype was detected only once. The J gene is TRBJ2-6, the V gene TRBV27; a possible D gene is TRBD1 (6 bases). The germline CDR1 and CDR2 sequences are MNHEY and SMNVEV (reference sequence). V was pared by 2 bases and J by 4 bases, with 9 bases between. The CDR3 consists of 15 residues. In DNA, the CDR3 is TGTGCCAGCAGTTTAGGGGGCAAAGGGGCCAACGTCCTGACTTTC. Translated: CASSLGGKGANVLTF.

V gene TRBV9 combines with J gene TRBJ2-1; D gene unclear. The CDR3 extends over 15 amino acids. Per germline, CDR1 SGDLS and CDR2 YYNGEE. V lost 0 bases, J lost 8 bases, and 15 bases lay in between. CDR3 residues: CASSVVGSSRDEQFF. The CDR3 region has the DNA TGTGCCAGCAGCGTAGTAGGCAGCTCTAGGGATGAGCAGTTCTTC.

The chain is built from TRBV7-2 and TRBJ2-3; TRBD2 matches 11 bases. The CDR3 runs 19 residues. After removal of 4 bases from V and 6 bases from J, the junction contained 18 bases not matched to a gene. Germline V gene data show CDR1 as SGHTA and CDR2 as FQGNSA. CDR3 sequence: CASSSPLKDSGGAADTQYF. In DNA, the CDR3 is TGTGCCAGCAGCTCGCCCCTCAAGGATAGCGGGGGGGCAGCGGATACGCAGTATTTT.

The genes are TRBV27 and TRBJ1-1; D is undetermined. CDR3 length equals 14 residues. Trimming stripped 3 bases from V and 8 bases from J, with 16 bases between. The V gene's germline CDR1 is MNHEY and CDR2 SMNVEV (reference sequence). The CDR3, as DNA: TGTGCCAGCAGTTTTCTTGACGGACGGAGAGAAGCTTTCTTT. This encodes CASSFLDGRREAFF.

The rearrangement links TRBV15 to TRBJ2-1, with 9 bases that match TRBD2. The CDR3 has 19 amino acids. In germline, CDR1 is LNHNV, CDR2 YYDKDF (reference sequence). V lost 4 bases to trimming and J lost 0 bases; unmatched junction nucleotides: 13. The CDR3 sequence: CATSISPGTSSYSYNEQFF. In DNA form, the CDR3 reads TGTGCCACCAGCATCTCCCCCGGGACTAGCTCCTACTCCTACAATGAGCAGTTCTTC.

The chain employs TRBV20-1 and TRBJ2-3; TRBD2 is a possible D gene (6 bases). CDR3 length: 12 amino acids. The V and J ends lost 6 bases and 8 bases respectively, with 15 bases between them. Germline CDR1 and CDR2: DFQATT and SNEGSKA (reference sequence). The CDR3 spells CSAGGPLGTQYF. The DNA of the CDR3 is TGCAGTGCGGGGGGTCCCTTGGGTACGCAGTATTTT.

The chain couples TRBV3-1 to TRBJ2-1; 13 nucleotides line up with TRBD2. The V gene end was trimmed by 1 base and the J gene end by 5 bases; junction bases not matched to a gene: 8. This CDR3 is 18 amino acids long. CDR1 is LGHDT, CDR2 YNNKEL, per germline (reference sequence). The CDR3, as DNA: TGTGCCAGCAGCCAAGGGACTAGCGGGAGATACGTCAACAATGAGCAGTTCTTC. It encodes CASSQGTSGRYVNNEQFF.

The CDR3 here is CASSLTPDYEQYF. The CDR3 coding sequence is TGTGCCAGCAGTTTAACCCCGGACTACGAGCAGTACTTC. This chain links TRBV12-3 or TRBV12-4 with TRBJ2-7; the D is unclear. The length of the CDR3 is 13 residues. Trimming took 2 bases from V and 3 from J, leaving 8 bases between them.

The chain recombines TRBV12-3 or TRBV12-4 with TRBJ2-7; TRBD2 aligns across 7 bases. The CDR3 length is 13 residues. V dropped 2 bases and J dropped 7; count of bases not matched to a gene: 5. CDR3 bases: TGTGCCAGCAGTTTAAACGGGGGGAATGAGCAGTACTTC. Translated, it gives CASSLNGGNEQYF.

The chain carries TRBV3-1 and TRBJ2-2; no firm D call. The CDR3 spans 14 residues. The germline CDR1 and CDR2 sequences are LGHDT and YNNKEL (reference sequence). V was pared by 0 bases and J by 5 bases, with 7 bases between. CDR3 sequence (DNA): TGTGCCAGCAGCCAAGAAATCAATACCGGGGAGCTGTTTTTT. It yields the protein CASSQEINTGELFF. Full variable domain (remainder filled in from reference TRBV3-1 and TRBJ2-2): DTAVSQTPKYLVTQMGNDKSIKCEQNLGHDTMYWYKQDSKKFLKIMFSYNNKELIINETVPNRFSPKSPDKAHLNLHINSLELGDSAVYFCASSQEINTGELFFGEGSRLTVL.

This chain connects TRBV19 to TRBJ2-1; 8 bases line up with TRBD2. CDR1 and CDR2 from the germline V gene are LNHDA and SQIVND (reference sequence). The CDR3 spans 15 residues. V shed 5 bases, J shed 5 bases, and the junction held 8 bases outside the gene matches. The CDR3 sequence: CASSSRLATHNEQFF. The CDR3 DNA follows: TGTGCCAGTAGTTCGCGACTAGCGACCCACAATGAGCAGTTCTTC.

CDR3 sequence reads: CASSRANYGYTF. DNA for the CDR3: TGTGCCAGTAGTCGAGCTAACTATGGCTACACCTTC. The chain carries TRBV19 and TRBJ1-2; D remains unclear. Germline V gene data show CDR1 as LNHDA and CDR2 as SQIVND (reference sequence). CDR3 length: 12 residues. V was cut by 5 bases and J by 0 bases, with 4 bases left in between. Full variable domain (rest looked up from reference TRBV19 and TRBJ1-2): DGGITQSPKYLFRKEGQNVTLSCEQNLNHDAMYWYRQDPGQGLRLIYYSQIVNDFQKGDIAEGYSVSREKKESFPLTVTSAQKNPTAFYLCASSRANYGYTFGSGTRLTVV.

The chain joins TRBV7-2 to TRBJ1-5; D is unclear. V was pared by 3 bases and J by 7 bases, with 13 bases between. The CDR3 totals 14 residues. Per germline, CDR1 SGHTA and CDR2 FQGNSA. The CDR3 DNA is TGTGCCAGCAGCTTGGATTCGTTTGGGCAGCCCCAGCATTTT. This gives the protein CASSLDSFGQPQHF. The full variable domain, its missing parts supplied by reference TRBV7-2 and TRBJ1-5, is GAGVSQSPSNKVTEKGKDVELRCDPISGHTALYWYRQSLGQGLEFLIYFQGNSAPDKSGLPSDRFSAERTGGSVSTLTIQRTQQEDSAVYLCASSLDSFGQPQHFGDGTRLSIL.

The J gene is TRBJ1-5, the V gene TRBV5-4; D might be TRBD1 (5 bases). Germline loops: CDR1 SGHNT, CDR2 YYREEE (reference sequence). Between the trimmed V and J ends, which lost 4 bases and 3 bases, there was a span of 17 bases. The CDR3 is made up of 16 amino acids. CDR3 in DNA: TGTGCCAGCAGCAGCGGGCCCAGGGTAGACAATCAGCCCCAGCATTTT. This encodes CASSSGPRVDNQPQHF. The variable domain in full, with the rest retrieved from reference TRBV5-4 and TRBJ1-5, is ETGVTQSPTHLIKTRGQQVTLRCSSQSGHNTVSWYQQALGQGPQFIFQYYREEENGRGNFPPRFSGLQFPNYSSELNVNALELDDSALYLCASSSGPRVDNQPQHFGDGTRLSIL.

The chain uses TRBV7-2 and TRBJ2-7; D is unclear. V was cut by 2 bases and J by 2 bases, with 10 bases left in between. This CDR3 contains 14 residues. CDR1 is SGHTA, CDR2 FQGNSA, per germline. DNA of the CDR3: TGTGCCAGCAGCTTATGGCAACTTCCCTACGAGCAGTACTTC. It codes for CASSLWQLPYEQYF.